This is a list of T cell receptor beta chains from one sample in a study of beta chain features in type 1 diabetes. This table comes from immunoSEQ multiplex PCR, and its TCRdb copy is limited to in-frame clones, with some not included. The table records fewer than 350,000 clones, about 7.8% of them present only once. Sample: central memory CD4+ T cells from blood. These receptors were collected from a woman aged 18 to 35 in good health. Each CDR3 is given with its conserved first and last residue. The order of the fields is D gene, J gene, CDR3 length, clone size, V gene, CDR3 protein, CDR3 DNA. D genes are given only for firm matches. For some rows the clone size is stated as once, few or many, or as a class when expanded; others skip it.

.,TRBJ2-2,13,few,TRBV7-3,CASSATSAGELFF,TGTGCCAGCAGCGCTACTAGTGCCGGGGAGCTGTTTTTT
.,TRBJ2-1,17,.,TRBV4-3,CASSQDISAALSSRQFF,TGCGCCAGCAGCCAAGATATCTCGGCAGCCCTATCGTCTCGGCAGTTCTTC
TRBD2,TRBJ2-3,17,.,TRBV18,CASSPQPGLASGDTQYF,TGTGCCAGCTCACCGCAACCGGGACTAGCTTCCGGAGATACGCAGTATTTT
.,TRBJ1-4,16,many,TRBV4-3,CASSQASGTPGEKLFF,TGCGCCAGCAGCCAAGCTTCCGGGACCCCAGGTGAAAAACTGTTTTTT
.,TRBJ2-1,12,few,TRBV30,CAWDINRSEQFF,TGTGCCTGGGACATTAACAGGAGCGAGCAGTTCTTC
.,TRBJ2-5,16,many,TRBV19,CASPVSKRGQEVTQYF,TGTGCCAGTCCCGTGTCGAAACGGGGGCAAGAAGTGACCCAGTACTTC
.,TRBJ1-3,13,.,TRBV27,CASSFGPGATIYF,TGTGCCAGCAGTTTTGGTCCGGGGGCCACCATATATTTT
.,TRBJ2-5,13,.,TRBV7-6,CASSYQLQETQYF,TGTGCCAGCAGCTACCAGCTTCAAGAGACCCAGTACTTC
.,TRBJ2-3,14,many,TRBV6-1,CASRDRTSTDTQYF,TGTGCCAGCAGAGACAGGACAAGCACAGATACGCAGTATTTT
.,TRBJ2-1,16,few,TRBV7-9,CASSPRRERSYNEQFF,TGTGCCAGCAGCCCCCGCCGGGAGCGGTCTTACAATGAGCAGTTCTTC
TRBD1,TRBJ1-4,15,.,TRBV5-1,CASSLETGTNEKLFF,TGCGCCAGCAGCTTGGAGACAGGGACTAATGAAAAACTGTTTTTT
TRBD1,TRBJ2-1,15,.,TRBV7-9,CASSPPQGFTNEQFF,TGTGCCAGCAGCCCACCACAGGGGTTTACTAATGAGCAGTTCTTC
.,TRBJ2-3,15,.,TRBV14,CASSQDPSSTDTQYF,TGTGCCAGCAGCCAAGATCCCAGTAGCACAGATACGCAGTATTTT
.,TRBJ2-7,14,.,TRBV25-1,CASSEWGRSYEQYF,TGTGCCAGCAGTGAATGGGGCAGAAGCTACGAGCAGTACTTC
.,TRBJ1-4,16,few,TRBV12-2,CASRLGGRGGNEKLFF,TGTGCAAGTCGCTTAGGGGGCAGGGGAGGAAATGAAAAACTGTTTTTT
.,TRBJ2-1,13,few,TRBV7-6,CASSPQGYNEQFF,TGTGCCAGCAGCCCACAGGGTTACAATGAGCAGTTCTTC
.,TRBJ1-2,17,many,TRBV4-3,CASSPSYLKGRSRGYTF,TGCGCCAGCAGCCCCTCGTATCTGAAGGGGAGGAGTAGGGGCTACACCTTC
.,TRBJ2-3,11,few,TRBV30,CAWSVRDTQYF,TGTGCCTGGAGTGTACGAGATACGCAGTATTTT
.,TRBJ2-7,14,few,TRBV7-2,CASSYVKGSYEQYF,TGTGCCAGCAGCTACGTGAAAGGTTCATACGAGCAGTACTTC
TRBD1,TRBJ2-5,15,.,TRBV27,CASSLRTGKRETQYF,TGTGCCAGCAGTCTAAGGACAGGGAAGCGGGAGACCCAGTACTTC
TRBD1,TRBJ2-2,15,few,TRBV5-1,CASSAGTGVTGELFF,TGCGCCAGCAGCGCCGGGACAGGGGTGACCGGGGAGCTGTTTTTT
.,TRBJ2-1,11,.,TRBV7-2,CASRIGEVEFF,TGTGCCAGCAGGATAGGGGAGGTGGAGTTCTTC
TRBD1,TRBJ2-7,15,few,TRBV25-1,CASSESGQKIYEQYF,TGTGCCAGCAGTGAATCGGGACAGAAAATTTACGAGCAGTACTTC
TRBD2,TRBJ2-3,15,.,TRBV27,CASTTLAGATRRQYF,TGTGCCAGCACTACACTAGCGGGGGCAACCCGTCGCCAGTATTTT
TRBD1,TRBJ1-5,14,medium-sized,TRBV28,CASEGGGAGQPQHF,TGTGCCAGCGAGGGAGGGGGCGCTGGGCAGCCCCAGCATTTT
.,TRBJ1-5,14,.,TRBV7-2,CASRVDTSNQPQHF,TGTGCCAGCAGAGTAGACACTAGCAATCAGCCCCAGCATTTT
TRBD1,TRBJ1-4,12,few,TRBV27,CASRTGNEKLFF,TGTGCCAGTCGGACAGGGAATGAAAAACTGTTTTTT
TRBD1,TRBJ2-5,15,.,TRBV7-3,CASSLGDRDQETQYF,TGTGCCAGCAGCTTAGGGGACAGGGACCAAGAGACCCAGTACTTC
.,TRBJ1-1,14,few,TRBV2,CASSGLGANLEAFF,TGTGCCAGCAGTGGCCTGGGGGCGAACCTAGAAGCTTTCTTT
TRBD1,TRBJ1-1,13,.,TRBV29-1,CSVDRGVNTEAFF,TGCAGCGTTGACAGGGGGGTAAACACTGAAGCTTTCTTT
.,TRBJ2-7,12,.,TRBV29-1,CSVEGQSYEQYF,TGCAGCGTTGAAGGACAGTCCTACGAGCAGTACTTC
.,TRBJ2-7,12,.,TRBV7-2,CASSLMSYEQYF,TGTGCCAGCAGCTTAATGTCCTACGAGCAGTACTTC
.,TRBJ1-5,14,few,TRBV27,CASSLINQGQPQHF,TGTGCCAGCAGTTTAATAAACCAGGGCCAGCCCCAGCATTTT
.,TRBJ2-1,14,few,TRBV9,CASSVGLAYNEQFF,TGTGCCAGCAGCGTAGGACTGGCGTACAATGAGCAGTTCTTC
.,TRBJ1-1,17,few,TRBV4-1,CASSQDGRGGLNTEAFF,TGCGCCAGCAGCCAAGATGGAAGGGGGGGGCTGAACACTGAAGCTTTCTTT
.,TRBJ2-5,12,few,TRBV7-6,CASSQGRETQYF,TGTGCCAGCAGCCAAGGCAGGGAGACCCAGTACTTC
.,TRBJ2-7,15,many,TRBV5-1,CASSPLSSMVYEQYF,TGCGCCAGCAGCCCCCTTTCTAGTATGGTCTACGAGCAGTACTTC
.,TRBJ1-3,14,few,TRBV30,CAWSTGAGGNTIYF,TGTGCCTGGAGCACGGGGGCCGGTGGAAACACCATATATTTT
.,TRBJ2-5,13,many,TRBV6-6,CASRAPGSETQYF,TGTGCCAGCAGGGCCCCAGGTTCCGAGACCCAGTACTTC
.,TRBJ2-7,13,.,TRBV6-1,CASRPGPSYEQYF,TGTGCCAGCAGGCCGGGACCGAGCTACGAGCAGTACTTC
TRBD2,TRBJ2-1,15,many,TRBV28,CASSLGKRGFNEQFF,TGTGCCAGCAGTTTAGGGAAGCGGGGGTTTAATGAGCAGTTCTTC
TRBD2,TRBJ2-2,14,.,TRBV2,CASSERRGTGELFF,TGTGCCAGCAGTGAGAGGCGGGGGACCGGGGAGCTGTTTTTT
.,TRBJ2-3,13,few,TRBV7-3,CASSPTKLAAQYF,TGTGCCAGCAGCCCAACGAAGTTAGCGGCGCAGTATTTT
TRBD1,TRBJ2-7,14,many,TRBV2,CASSGDRRTYEQYF,TGTGCCAGCAGTGGGGACAGGAGAACCTACGAGCAGTACTTC
.,TRBJ2-5,13,.,TRBV7-2,CASSSLYGETQYF,TGTGCCAGCAGCTCCCTTTATGGGGAGACCCAGTACTTC